The rows below give T cell receptor beta chains drawn from one sample of a study of patients and donors after allogeneic stem cell transplantation. MiXCR, run by TCRdb on the RT-PCR reads, gives a single entry per CDR3 protein. The sample carries fewer than 250,000 distinct CDR3 sequences, roughly an eighth recorded once. Sequencing input: blood, either unsorted or a sorted T cell fraction (not recorded which). All receptors derive from a human donor who was either an allogeneic HSCT recipient or a stem cell or donor lymphocyte infusion donor (not recorded which). It is not recorded whose cells these are; they may come from a transplant donor. Each CDR3 is given with its conserved first and last residue. Each record gives: D gene, clone size, V gene, J gene, CDR3 DNA, CDR3 protein. D genes are given only for firm matches. Size tells how often a clone was seen (once, few, many) or the class of an expanded clone, and some rows leave it out.

D gene: TRBD2; clone size: -; V gene: TRBV6-5; J gene: TRBJ2-1; CDR3 DNA: TGTGCCAGCAGTTACGACGGGACTAGCGGGTATTATGAGCAGTTCTTC; CDR3 protein: CASSYDGTSGYYEQFF
D gene: TRBD1; clone size: many; V gene: TRBV27; J gene: TRBJ1-5; CDR3 DNA: TGTGCCAGCAGTTCAGGGGGCGCGTGGTATAGCAATCAGCCCCAGCATTTT; CDR3 protein: CASSSGGAWYSNQPQHF
D gene: TRBD2; clone size: few; V gene: TRBV14; J gene: TRBJ2-1; CDR3 DNA: TGTGCCAGCAGCCAGGGTATCCGGGCTAGCGGACGCCGATCCTACAATGAGCAGTTCTTC; CDR3 protein: CASSQGIRASGRRSYNEQFF
D gene: -; clone size: -; V gene: TRBV7-7; J gene: TRBJ2-5; CDR3 DNA: TGTGCCAGCAGCCTGACGGGGGGCCTCCAAGAGACCCAGTACTTC; CDR3 protein: CASSLTGGLQETQYF
D gene: -; clone size: -; V gene: TRBV5-4; J gene: TRBJ1-5; CDR3 DNA: TGTGCCAGCAGCCCGGGGGGCGGGAGTAGTGATCAGCCCCAGCATTTT; CDR3 protein: CASSPGGGSSDQPQHF
D gene: -; clone size: -; V gene: TRBV19; J gene: TRBJ1-1; CDR3 DNA: TGTGCCAGTGGAACGACACCGAGGGGAACTGAAGCTTTCTTT; CDR3 protein: CASGTTPRGTEAFF
D gene: -; clone size: -; V gene: TRBV3-1; J gene: TRBJ1-2; CDR3 DNA: TGTGCCAGCAGTTTACAGGATAGCTATGGCTACACCTTC; CDR3 protein: CASSLQDSYGYTF
D gene: -; clone size: -; V gene: TRBV9; J gene: TRBJ2-1; CDR3 DNA: TGTGCCAGCAGCGCTGTAGCTGACTCCTACAATGAGCAGTTCTTC; CDR3 protein: CASSAVADSYNEQFF
D gene: -; clone size: -; V gene: TRBV29-1; J gene: TRBJ2-5; CDR3 DNA: TGCAGCGTTGGGATTGGACAGTTAGTACAAGAGACCCAGTACTTC; CDR3 protein: CSVGIGQLVQETQYF
D gene: TRBD1; clone size: many; V gene: TRBV12-3/TRBV12-4; J gene: TRBJ1-1; CDR3 DNA: TGTGCCAGCAGTGACCCGTATGGGACAGAACCAATTGAAGCTTTCTTT; CDR3 protein: CASSDPYGTEPIEAFF
D gene: TRBD1; clone size: few; V gene: TRBV19; J gene: TRBJ2-3; CDR3 DNA: TGTGCCAGTAGGCAACTGGACAGGCCTAGCACAGATACGCAGTATTTT; CDR3 protein: CASRQLDRPSTDTQYF
D gene: -; clone size: -; V gene: TRBV20-1; J gene: TRBJ2-5; CDR3 DNA: TGCAGTGCTAGTAAAACAAGTAGAGAGACCCAGTACTTC; CDR3 protein: CSASKTSRETQYF
D gene: TRBD1; clone size: many; V gene: TRBV18; J gene: TRBJ2-1; CDR3 DNA: TGTGCCAGCTCACCGGGACAGAGCTCCTACAATGAGCAGTTCTTC; CDR3 protein: CASSPGQSSYNEQFF
D gene: TRBD2; clone size: few; V gene: TRBV20-1; J gene: TRBJ2-5; CDR3 DNA: TGCAGTGCTAGAGATCCGAAGCTAGCGGCCCAAGAGACCCAGTACTTC; CDR3 protein: CSARDPKLAAQETQYF
D gene: TRBD2; clone size: -; V gene: TRBV19; J gene: TRBJ2-7; CDR3 DNA: TGTGCCAGTAGTATGGCTAGCGGAATGATCCTCGAGCAGTACTTC; CDR3 protein: CASSMASGMILEQYF
D gene: TRBD2; clone size: -; V gene: TRBV11-2; J gene: TRBJ2-5; CDR3 DNA: TGTGCCAGCAGCTTAGTAGTGGGAGGGTCGGCGGGAGGGCCTGGAGAGACCCAGTACTTC; CDR3 protein: CASSLVVGGSAGGPGETQYF
D gene: -; clone size: many; V gene: TRBV5-1; J gene: TRBJ2-7; CDR3 DNA: TGCGCCAGCAGCTTGGCCGCACGGAGCTCCTACGAGCAGTACTTC; CDR3 protein: CASSLAARSSYEQYF
D gene: -; clone size: -; V gene: TRBV3-1; J gene: TRBJ2-1; CDR3 DNA: TGTGCCAGCAGCCAAATTAATGAGCAGTTCTTC; CDR3 protein: CASSQINEQFF
D gene: TRBD2; clone size: many; V gene: TRBV29-1; J gene: TRBJ2-2; CDR3 DNA: TGCAGCGCCGAGCTCGGGACTAGCCTCTCTGGGGAGCTGTTTTTT; CDR3 protein: CSAELGTSLSGELFF
D gene: TRBD1; clone size: -; V gene: TRBV5-6; J gene: TRBJ2-1; CDR3 DNA: TGTGCCAGCAGCTACAGGACAGGGTTCTACAATGAGCAGTTCTTC; CDR3 protein: CASSYRTGFYNEQFF